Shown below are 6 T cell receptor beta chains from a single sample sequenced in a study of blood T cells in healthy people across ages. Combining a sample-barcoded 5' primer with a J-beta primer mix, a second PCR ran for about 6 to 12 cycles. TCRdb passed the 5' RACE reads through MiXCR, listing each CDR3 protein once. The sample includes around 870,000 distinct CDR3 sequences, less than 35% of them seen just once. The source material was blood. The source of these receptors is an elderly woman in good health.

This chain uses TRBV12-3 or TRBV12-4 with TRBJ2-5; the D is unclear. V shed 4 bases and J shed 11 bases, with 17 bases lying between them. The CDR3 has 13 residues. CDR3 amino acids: CASSYPLPNEQYF. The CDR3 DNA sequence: TGTGCCAGCAGTTATCCATTACCCAATGAGCAGTACTTC.

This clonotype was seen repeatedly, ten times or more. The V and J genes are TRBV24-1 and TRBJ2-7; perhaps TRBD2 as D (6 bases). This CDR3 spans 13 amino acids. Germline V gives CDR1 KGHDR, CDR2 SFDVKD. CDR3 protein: CVTEGPKNYEQYF. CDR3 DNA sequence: TGTGTGACGGAGGGGCCTAAAAACTACGAGCAGTACTTC.

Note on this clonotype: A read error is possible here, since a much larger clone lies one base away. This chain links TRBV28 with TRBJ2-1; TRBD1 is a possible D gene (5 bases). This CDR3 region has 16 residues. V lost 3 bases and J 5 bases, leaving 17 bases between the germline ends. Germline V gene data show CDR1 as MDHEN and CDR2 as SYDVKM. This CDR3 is CASSFVVWTPHNEQFF. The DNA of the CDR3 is TGTGCCAGCAGTTTTGTAGTTTGGACACCCCACAATGAGCAGTTCTTC.

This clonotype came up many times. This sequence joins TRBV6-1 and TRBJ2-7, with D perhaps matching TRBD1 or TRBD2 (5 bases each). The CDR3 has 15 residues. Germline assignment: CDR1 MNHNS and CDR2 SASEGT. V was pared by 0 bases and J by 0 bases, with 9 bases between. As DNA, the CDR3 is TGTGCCAGCAGTGAAGCCGGGACGGTCTCCTACGAGCAGTACTTC. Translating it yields CASSEAGTVSYEQYF.

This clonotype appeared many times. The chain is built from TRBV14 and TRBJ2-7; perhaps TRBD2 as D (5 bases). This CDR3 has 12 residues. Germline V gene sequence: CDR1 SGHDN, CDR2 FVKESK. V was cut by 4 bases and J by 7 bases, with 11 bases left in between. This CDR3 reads CASSPGGPEQYF. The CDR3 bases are TGTGCCAGCAGCCCCGGAGGACCTGAGCAGTACTTC.

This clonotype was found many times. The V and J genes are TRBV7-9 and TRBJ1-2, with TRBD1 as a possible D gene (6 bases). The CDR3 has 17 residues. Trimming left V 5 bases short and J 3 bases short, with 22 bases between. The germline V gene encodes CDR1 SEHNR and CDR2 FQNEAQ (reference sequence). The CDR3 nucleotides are TGTGCCAGCAGCCCCCCAGGGAGAGGCAGGGGCTACTATGGCTACACCTTC. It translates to CASSPPGRGRGYYGYTF.